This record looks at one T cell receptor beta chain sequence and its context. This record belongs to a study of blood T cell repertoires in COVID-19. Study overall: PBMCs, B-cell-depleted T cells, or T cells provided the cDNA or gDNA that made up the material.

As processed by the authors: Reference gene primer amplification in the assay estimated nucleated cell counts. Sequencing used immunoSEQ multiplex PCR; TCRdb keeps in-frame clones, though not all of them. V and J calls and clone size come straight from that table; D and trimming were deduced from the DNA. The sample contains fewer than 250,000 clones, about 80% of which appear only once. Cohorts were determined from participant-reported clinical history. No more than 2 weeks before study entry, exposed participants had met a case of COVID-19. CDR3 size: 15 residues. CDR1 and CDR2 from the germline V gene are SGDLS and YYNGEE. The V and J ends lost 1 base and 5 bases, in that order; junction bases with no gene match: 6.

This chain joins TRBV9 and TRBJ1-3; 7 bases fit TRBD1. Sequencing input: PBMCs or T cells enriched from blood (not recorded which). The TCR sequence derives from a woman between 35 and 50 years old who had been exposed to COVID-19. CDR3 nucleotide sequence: TGTGCCAGCAGCGTATACGGGACAGTAAGAAACACCATATATTTT. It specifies CASSVYGTVRNTIYF.